These 9 T cell receptor beta chains share one sample of origin, sequenced in a study of beta chain features in type 1 diabetes. Reverse transcribing all isolated RNA meant expressed TCRB transcripts were sequenced. TCRdb keeps only in-frame clones here, not all; method: immunoSEQ multiplex PCR. The sample shows hundreds of thousands of clones, 14% of them seen only once. Source material: naive CD4+ T cells from blood. These receptors all come from a man under 40 in good health.

This clone was seen repeatedly, ten times or more. V and J are TRBV30 and TRBJ1-2, with a tentative D call TRBD1 (6 bases). This CDR3 has 11 amino acids. V was clipped by 6 bases and J by 6 bases, with 11 bases between them. The V gene's germline CDR1 is GTSNPN and CDR2 SVGIG (reference sequence). CDR3 sequence (DNA): TGTGCCTGTATCCGGACAGATGGCTACACCTTC. Translation gives CACIRTDGYTF.

This chain uses TRBV9 with TRBJ2-5; the match to TRBD2 covers 11 bases. Germline trimming cut 0 bases from V and 1 base from J; bases unmatched to any gene: 5. Germline loops: CDR1 SGDLS, CDR2 YYNGEE. The CDR3 has 17 amino acids. The CDR3 loop reads CASSVGGLAGPQETQYF. CDR3 DNA: TGTGCCAGCAGCGTAGGTGGACTAGCGGGCCCCCAAGAGACCCAGTACTTC.

The V gene is TRBV4-2, the J gene TRBJ2-3, with 10 bases matching TRBD2. V shed 0 bases, J shed 3 bases, and the junction held 6 bases outside the gene matches. CDR3 length equals 17 residues. Germline V gives CDR1 LGHNA, CDR2 YNFKEQ. CDR3 bases: TGTGCCAGCAGCCAAGATCTTGCTAGCGGGAGTACAGATACGCAGTATTTT. This gives the protein CASSQDLASGSTDTQYF.

This chain connects TRBV9 to TRBJ2-3; possible D gene TRBD2, 5 bases. The CDR3 length is 15 residues. The V gene lost 1 base and the J gene lost 6 bases, with 15 bases spanning the gap. CDR1 is SGDLS and CDR2 is YYNGEE in the germline V gene. CDR3 sequence reads: CASSVPAVLGDTQYF. Here the CDR3 DNA reads TGTGCCAGCAGCGTACCAGCGGTTCTTGGGGATACGCAGTATTTT.

This clone came up a few times. V usage is TRBV19 and J usage is TRBJ2-3; TRBD1 agrees at 8 bases. Germline CDR1 and CDR2: LNHDA and SQIVND (reference sequence). The CDR3 has 13 residues. The V gene end was trimmed by 11 bases and the J gene end by 3 bases; junction bases not matched to a gene: 7. CDR3 nucleotide sequence: TGTGCCGCTAACAGGGGGGTGACAGATACGCAGTATTTT. Translating it yields CAANRGVTDTQYF.

This clone was observed a handful of times. CDR3 in DNA: TGTGCCACCAGCAGAGATTTGGTCCCGTCGCAGTATTTT. Translating it yields CATSRDLVPSQYF. This chain uses TRBV15 with TRBJ2-3, with D uncertain. Germline loops: CDR1 LNHNV, CDR2 YYDKDF (reference sequence). This CDR3 has 13 residues. The V and J ends lost 0 bases and 10 bases respectively, with 11 bases between them.

The genes are TRBV7-9 and TRBJ1-5; 9 bases line up with TRBD1. CDR1 is SEHNR, CDR2 FQNEAQ, per germline (reference sequence). The CDR3 consists of 17 residues. V shed 1 base and J 2 bases; nucleotides not matched to a gene: 6. The DNA for the CDR3 is TGTGCCAGCAGCTTAGGCACAGGGGGCTGGGGCAATCAGCCCCAGCATTTT. Its protein is CASSLGTGGWGNQPQHF.

V gene TRBV4-1 combines with J gene TRBJ2-5; 11 positions match TRBD2. CDR1 and CDR2 (germline): MGHRA, YSYEKL. The length of the CDR3 is 16 residues. V dropped 0 bases and J dropped 4; count of bases not matched to a gene: 4. CDR3 in DNA: TGCGCCAGCAGCCAAGATAATAGCGGGGGGGCAGAGACCCAGTACTTC. It specifies CASSQDNSGGAETQYF.

This chain links TRBV12-5 with TRBJ2-1, with no clear D. Trimming took off 5 bases at V and 10 bases at J, with 12 bases between the two ends. Germline values: CDR1 LGHNT, CDR2 FRNRAP. This CDR3 contains 12 residues. This chain's CDR3 is CASGLKVGEQFF. The CDR3 DNA sequence: TGTGCTAGTGGTCTGAAAGTGGGAGAGCAGTTCTTC.